The rows below give T cell receptor beta chains drawn from one sample of a study of monozygotic twins with inflammatory bowel disease. From its re-call of the 5' RACE reads, TCRdb lists each CDR3 protein once, without DNA. The sample spans about 380,000 distinct CDR3 sequences; the ten largest clones claim approximately 2.4%. The sample comprised blood. The receptor set was obtained from a human donor with ulcerative colitis or Crohn's disease, or a healthy co-twin of an affected twin (not recorded which). CDR3s include the opening cysteine and the closing phenylalanine or tryptophan.

J | length | V | CDR3
TRBJ1-1 | 14 | TRBV5-6 | CASSLRGANTEAFF
TRBJ1-5 | 16 | TRBV2 | CASIIGDRYSNQPQHF
TRBJ1-4 | 14 | TRBV4-2 | CASSLGRGEEKLFF
TRBJ2-5 | 14 | TRBV6-5 | CASSYSQGGETQYF
TRBJ2-2 | 14 | TRBV9 | CASSRGGDTGELFF
TRBJ2-1 | 15 | TRBV27 | CASSLSTGWNNEQFF
TRBJ2-1 | 16 | TRBV14 | CASAPGVGSSYNEQFF
TRBJ1-2 | 14 | TRBV5-6 | CASSFGLGEDGYTF
TRBJ1-6 | 18 | TRBV20-1 | CSANPPSLATSYNSPLHF
TRBJ2-7 | 16 | TRBV4-1 | CASSQDKGRAGYEQYF
TRBJ2-5 | 11 | TRBV7-9 | CASSSWETQYF
TRBJ2-2 | 17 | TRBV15 | CATSGGDTGDYTGELFF
TRBJ1-1 | 13 | TRBV5-6 | CASSLGSTAEAFF
TRBJ2-2 | 15 | TRBV5-4 | CASSFVGGNTGELFF
TRBJ2-5 | 13 | TRBV7-2 | CASTPVGAETQYF
TRBJ1-1 | 11 | TRBV19 | CASITNTEAFF
TRBJ1-3 | 14 | TRBV7-2 | CASSPQGFGNTIYF
TRBJ2-5 | 12 | TRBV10-3 | CATSGGQETQYF
TRBJ2-7 | 14 | TRBV27 | CASPSQDRTYEQYF
TRBJ2-5 | 15 | TRBV20-1 | CSAGRGQEIQETQYF
TRBJ2-1 | 15 | TRBV4-2 | CASSQPPGAYNEQFF
TRBJ2-5 | 17 | TRBV7-2 | CASSLKGLAGVEETQYF
TRBJ2-1 | 14 | TRBV12-3/TRBV12-4 | CASSSAGQGNEQFF
TRBJ2-1 | 11 | TRBV7-2 | CASSLGSARLF
TRBJ2-1 | 17 | TRBV5-1 | CASSLVAGGELTNEQFF
TRBJ2-7 | 13 | TRBV9 | CASSVTGEGEQYF
TRBJ1-2 | 12 | TRBV25-1 | CASSGEWGGYTF
TRBJ1-6 | 15 | TRBV7-9 | CASSLGTGDVEPLHF
TRBJ2-2 | 14 | TRBV20-1 | CSAPGTPNTGELFF